Below, 5 T cell receptor beta chains from the same sample are listed, as sequenced in a study of identical twins. TCRdb passed the 5' RACE reads through MiXCR, listing each CDR3 protein once. The table has about 340 distinct CDR3 sequences, about 95% seen once; the top ten hold roughly 12%. The sequenced sample consisted of PBMCs. These receptors all come from a woman aged 18-29 years in good health. This table probably holds off-target reads from a library built for another chain.

This clonotype was counted once. The chain combines TRBV6-1 with TRBJ2-5; possible D gene TRBD2, 6 bases. Germline V CDR1 and CDR2: MNHNS, SASEGT. The ends were cut back, 6 bases at V and 1 base at J, with 9 bases in the middle. This CDR3 comprises 13 residues. The chain's CDR3 is CASSPGVQETQYF. In nucleotides, the CDR3 is TGTGCCAGCAGCCCGGGGGTCCAAGAGACCCAGTACTTC.

This chain connects TRBV4-1 to TRBJ2-1; possibly TRBD1 for D (6 bases). V dropped 8 bases and J dropped 8 bases, with 19 bases sitting between them. Per the germline V gene, CDR1 is MGHRA and CDR2 is YSYEKL. There are 14 residues in the CDR3. CDR3 coding DNA: TGCGCCAGCCTGGGACACCGGGGTTCGTATGAGCAGTTCTTC. It yields the protein CASLGHRGSYEQFF.

The J gene is TRBJ2-1, the V gene TRBV7-9; D might be TRBD1 (6 bases). The CDR3 runs to 16 residues. CDR1 and CDR2 from the germline V gene are SEHNR and FQNEAQ (reference sequence). Trimming shortened V by 3 bases and J by 1 base, and 13 bases separated the two germline ends. The CDR3 sequence: CASSFNPDSSYNEQFF. CDR3 sequence (DNA): TGTGCCAGCAGCTTTAACCCGGACAGTTCCTACAATGAGCAGTTCTTC.

J is TRBJ2-1 and V is TRBV11-1, with D possibly TRBD1 on 5 matching bases. The CDR3 has 12 amino acids. Germline lookup yields CDR1 SGHAT and CDR2 FQDESV (reference sequence). The ends were cut back, 8 bases at V and 8 bases at J, with 13 bases in the middle. The CDR3 sequence is CASGARFDEQFF. The DNA of the CDR3 is TGTGCCAGCGGGGCCCGCTTCGATGAGCAGTTCTTC.

The chain links TRBV7-1 to TRBJ2-7, with TRBD2 identical over 15 bases. TRBV7-1 is identified as an open reading frame with a role that is uncertain. With V trimmed by 3 bases and J by 5 bases, 5 bases remained unmatched. The CDR3 is 16 residues long. The CDR3 DNA reads TGTGCCAGCAGCTCCGGACTAGCGGGGGGGCAGAACGAGCAGTACTTC. This encodes CASSSGLAGGQNEQYF.